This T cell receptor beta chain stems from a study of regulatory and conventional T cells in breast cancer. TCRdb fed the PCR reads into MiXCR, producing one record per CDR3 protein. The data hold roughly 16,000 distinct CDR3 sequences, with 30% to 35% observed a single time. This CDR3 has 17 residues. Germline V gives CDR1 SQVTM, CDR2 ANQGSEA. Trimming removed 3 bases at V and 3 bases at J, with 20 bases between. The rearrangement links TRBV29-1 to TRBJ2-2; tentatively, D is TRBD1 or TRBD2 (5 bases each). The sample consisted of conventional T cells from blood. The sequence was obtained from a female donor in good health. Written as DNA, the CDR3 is TGCAGCGTTGAGGGGGACCGGGAAGACCGGGACACCGGGGAGCTGTTTTTT. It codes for CSVEGDREDRDTGELFF.